This paragraph reports one T cell receptor (beta chain). Its specificity is unknown. Germline-derived CDR1 and CDR2 are SGHTA and FQGNSA. The trim removed 5 bases at V and 6 bases at J, leaving 5 bases unmatched. The CDR3 has 14 residues. The sample belongs to a study of shared clonotypes between healthy human individuals. Across the study: Every donor yielded three CD4 naive, three CD4 memory, two CD8 naive and one CD8 memory plate.

Findings of the study overall: Clonotype sharing among donors was thought likely to change with sequencing depth. Clonotypes which were not shared had lower generation probabilities than clonotypes that all four donors shared.

Clones were read by immunoSEQ multiplex PCR, and TCRdb kept only the in-frame ones, dropping some. The repertoire holds 2.3 million or so clones, with over 85% as singletons. Sequenced: naive CD4+ T cells from PBMCs. The subset was: CD45RA+ positively selected. The receptor was derived from a man between 18 and 29 years old in good health. Some clones in this sample may be carry-over from other donors' samples. The genes are TRBV7-2 and TRBJ2-4; 9 bases are a match to TRBD2. Here the CDR3 DNA reads TGTGCCAGCAGCGAGACTAGCGGAGTAAACATTCAGTACTTC. Translated, it gives CASSETSGVNIQYF. Variable domain in full (rest from reference TRBV7-2 and TRBJ2-4): GAGVSQSPSNKVTEKGKDVELRCDPISGHTALYWYRQSLGQGLEFLIYFQGNSAPDKSGLPSDRFSAERTGGSVSTLTIQRTQQEDSAVYLCASSETSGVNIQYFGAGTRLSVL.